This TCR beta chain was documented in a study of T-cell reconstitution after alpha-beta-depleted transplantation in children. Study outcomes and limitations: Where some patients showed high TCRbeta diversity at day 60, it came from recipient T cells and thymic progenitors that had survived.

Construction of the TCRbeta library involved unique molecular identifiers. TCRdb itself ran the PCR reads through MiXCR, one entry per CDR3 protein. The table has 450,000 to 550,000 distinct CDR3 sequences, 11% seen once. The sample holds a few counts of this clonotype. Its antigen is currently unknown. CDR3 length equals 15 residues. Germline V lookup: CDR1 SGDLS, CDR2 YYNGEE. V lost 0 bases to trimming and J lost 8 bases; unmatched junction nucleotides: 5. The receptor comes from a female patient aged 2-15 years who had a stem cell transplant for aplastic anemia, so the T cells may come from the graft donor. The sample was PBMCs, mostly from graft donor cells, taken 180 days after TCRalphabeta/CD19-depleted stem cell transplant. The V gene is TRBV9, the J gene TRBJ2-1; 10 nucleotides line up with TRBD2. The CDR3 is CASSVGLAGEDEQFF. DNA for the CDR3: TGTGCCAGCAGCGTAGGGCTAGCGGGAGAAGATGAGCAGTTCTTC.